This entry features one T cell receptor (beta chain) sequence. The data stem from a study of blood T cell repertoires in COVID-19. Study as a whole: Spain, Italy and the United States supplied samples that represented acute and convalescent COVID-19. In each case, the material was cDNA or gDNA derived from T cells, B-cell-depleted T cells, or PBMCs.

Per the study methods: Amplification of reference gene primers provided the estimated nucleated cell counts. Method: immunoSEQ multiplex PCR; TCRdb's copy keeps in-frame clones and lacks some. From that table come the V and J calls and clone size; the DNA was used to work out D and trimming. This sample has around 150,000 clones, with about nine tenths found just once. The source of this sequence is a man aged 55 to 69 with active or convalescent COVID-19. Sequenced material: peripheral blood.

CDR3 bases: TGCGCCAGCAGCTTACCCGGGACAGGGAACTATGGCTACACCTTC. It yields the protein CASSLPGTGNYGYTF. V usage is TRBV5-1 and J usage is TRBJ1-2; 9 bases are shared with TRBD1. CDR3 length: 15 amino acids. J was trimmed by 2 bases and V by 2 bases; bases with no gene match: 4. Germline V gene sequence: CDR1 SGHRS, CDR2 YFSETQ.